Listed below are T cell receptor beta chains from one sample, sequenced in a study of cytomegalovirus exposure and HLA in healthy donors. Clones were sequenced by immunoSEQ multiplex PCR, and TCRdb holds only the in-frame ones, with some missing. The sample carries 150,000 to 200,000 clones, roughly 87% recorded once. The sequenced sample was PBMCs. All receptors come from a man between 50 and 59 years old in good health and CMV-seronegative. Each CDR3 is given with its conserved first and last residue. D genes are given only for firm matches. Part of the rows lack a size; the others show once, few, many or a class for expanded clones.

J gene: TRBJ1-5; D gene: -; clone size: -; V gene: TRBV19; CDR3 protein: CASSIGGNQPQHF; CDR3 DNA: TGTGCCAGTAGTATTGGGGGGAATCAGCCCCAGCATTTT
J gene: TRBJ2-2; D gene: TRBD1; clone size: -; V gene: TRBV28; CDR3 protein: CASSDRGSSQNTGELFF; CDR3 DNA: TGTGCCAGCAGTGACAGGGGCAGCTCCCAAAACACCGGGGAGCTGTTTTTT
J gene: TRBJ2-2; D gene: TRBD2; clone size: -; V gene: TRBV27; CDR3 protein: CASTRPLAGGRGHGELFF; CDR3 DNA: TGTGCCAGCACCCGACCCCTAGCGGGAGGACGGGGGCACGGGGAGCTGTTTTTT
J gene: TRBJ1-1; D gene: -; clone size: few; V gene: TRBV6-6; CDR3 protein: CASRSWNTEAFF; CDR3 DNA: TGTGCCAGCAGGTCCTGGAACACTGAAGCTTTCTTT
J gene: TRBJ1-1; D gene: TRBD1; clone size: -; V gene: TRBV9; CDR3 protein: CASSAVGQGASEAFF; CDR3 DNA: TGTGCCAGCAGCGCGGTGGGACAGGGAGCTTCTGAAGCTTTCTTT
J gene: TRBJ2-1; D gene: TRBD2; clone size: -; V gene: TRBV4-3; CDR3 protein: CASSQGIRGLAGDEQFF; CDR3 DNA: TGCGCCAGCAGCCAAGGAATACGAGGACTAGCGGGGGATGAGCAGTTCTTC
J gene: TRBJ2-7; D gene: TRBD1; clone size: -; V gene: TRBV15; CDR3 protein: CATSTMGGTGAYEQYF; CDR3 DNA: TGTGCCACCAGCACTATGGGAGGGACAGGGGCCTACGAGCAGTACTTC
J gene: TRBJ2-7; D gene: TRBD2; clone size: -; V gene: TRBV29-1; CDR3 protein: CSVVLAGDYEQYF; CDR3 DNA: TGCAGCGTTGTTTTAGCGGGAGACTACGAGCAGTACTTC
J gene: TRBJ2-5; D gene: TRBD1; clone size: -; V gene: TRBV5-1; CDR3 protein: CASSLGDRSQETQYF; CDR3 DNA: TGCGCCAGCAGCTTGGGGGACAGGTCACAAGAGACCCAGTACTTC
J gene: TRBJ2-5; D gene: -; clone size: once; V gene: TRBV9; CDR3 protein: CASSSTQETQYF; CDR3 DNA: TGTGCCAGCAGCTCAACTCAAGAGACCCAGTACTTC
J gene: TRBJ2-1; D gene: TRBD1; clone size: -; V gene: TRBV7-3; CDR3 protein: CASSLTAVGTGESSEQFF; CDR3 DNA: TGTGCCAGCAGCTTAACGGCCGTCGGGACAGGGGAATCCTCTGAGCAGTTCTTC
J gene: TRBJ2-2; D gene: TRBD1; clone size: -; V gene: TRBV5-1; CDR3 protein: CASSNLQGAGELFF; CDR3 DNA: TGCGCCAGCAGCAACCTACAGGGGGCCGGGGAGCTGTTTTTT
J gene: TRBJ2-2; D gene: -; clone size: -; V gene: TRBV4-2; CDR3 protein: CASSHGSGELFF; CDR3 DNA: TGTGCCAGCAGTCATGGGAGCGGGGAGCTGTTTTTT
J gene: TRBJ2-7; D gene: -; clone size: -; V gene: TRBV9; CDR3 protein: CASSLGGLGYEQYF; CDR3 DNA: TGTGCCAGCAGCCTTGGAGGTTTGGGGTACGAGCAGTACTTC
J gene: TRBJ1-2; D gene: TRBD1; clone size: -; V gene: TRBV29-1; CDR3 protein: CSVEAPGTGDYGYTF; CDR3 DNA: TGCAGCGTTGAAGCCCCTGGGACAGGGGACTATGGCTACACCTTC
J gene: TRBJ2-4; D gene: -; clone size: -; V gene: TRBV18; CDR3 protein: CASATDRKNIQYF; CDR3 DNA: TGTGCCAGCGCGACGGACAGAAAAAACATTCAGTACTTC
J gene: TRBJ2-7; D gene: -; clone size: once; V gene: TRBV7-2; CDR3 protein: CASSFSSLAAYEQYF; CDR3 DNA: TGTGCCAGCAGCTTTTCGAGTCTAGCAGCCTACGAGCAGTACTTC
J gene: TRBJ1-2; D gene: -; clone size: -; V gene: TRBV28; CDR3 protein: CASSDVAELRNGYTF; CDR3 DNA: TGTGCCAGCTCAGACGTAGCAGAATTGAGAAATGGCTACACCTTC
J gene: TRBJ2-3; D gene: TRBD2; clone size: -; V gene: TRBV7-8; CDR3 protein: CASSSPLAGLAGDTQYF; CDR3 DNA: TGTGCCAGCAGCTCCCCTCTGGCGGGACTAGCGGGAGATACGCAGTATTTT
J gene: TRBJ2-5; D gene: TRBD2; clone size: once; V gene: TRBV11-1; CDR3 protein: CASSSGTSQETQYF; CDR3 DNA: TGTGCCAGCAGCAGCGGGACTAGCCAAGAGACCCAGTACTTC
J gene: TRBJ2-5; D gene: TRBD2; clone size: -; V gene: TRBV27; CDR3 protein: CASSLSRRERCEYF; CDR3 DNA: TGTGCCAGCAGTTTATCGAGGCGGGAGCGGTGTGAGTACTTC
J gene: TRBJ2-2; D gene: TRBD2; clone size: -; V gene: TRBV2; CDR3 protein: CASSRETGGLTRGTGELFF; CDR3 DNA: TGTGCCAGCTCGCGTGAGACGGGGGGGCTAACGCGTGGTACCGGGGAGCTGTTTTTT
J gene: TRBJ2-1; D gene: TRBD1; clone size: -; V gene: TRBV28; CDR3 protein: CASSSPSTGGGEQFF; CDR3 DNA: TGTGCCAGCAGTTCACCTTCTACAGGGGGCGGTGAGCAGTTCTTC
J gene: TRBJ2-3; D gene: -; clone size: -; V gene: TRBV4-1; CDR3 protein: CASSLQGGSTDTQYF; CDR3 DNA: TGCGCCAGCAGCCTCCAGGGGGGTAGTACAGATACGCAGTATTTT
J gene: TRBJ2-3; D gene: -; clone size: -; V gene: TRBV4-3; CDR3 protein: CASSRNRLSGDTQYF; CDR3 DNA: TGCGCCAGCAGCCGCAACCGACTCAGTGGTGATACGCAGTATTTT
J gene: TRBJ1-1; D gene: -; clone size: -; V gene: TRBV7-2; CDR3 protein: CASSLSQGRSTEAFF; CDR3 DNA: TGTGCCAGCAGCTTATCCCAGGGTAGATCAACTGAAGCTTTCTTT
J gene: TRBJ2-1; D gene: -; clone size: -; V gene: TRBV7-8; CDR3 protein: CASSLVAERYNEQFF; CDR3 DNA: TGTGCCAGCAGCTTAGTAGCGGAAAGATACAATGAGCAGTTCTTC
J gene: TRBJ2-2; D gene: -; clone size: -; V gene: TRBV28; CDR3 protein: CASHRGNTGELFF; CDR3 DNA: TGTGCCAGCCATCGTGGGAACACCGGGGAGCTGTTTTTT
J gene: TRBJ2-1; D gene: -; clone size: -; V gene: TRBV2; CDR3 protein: CASNTDNEQFF; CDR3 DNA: TGTGCCAGCAACACCGACAATGAGCAGTTCTTC
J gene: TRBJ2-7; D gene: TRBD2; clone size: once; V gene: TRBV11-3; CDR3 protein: CASSPGLAATNEQYF; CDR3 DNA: TGTGCCAGCAGCCCCGGACTAGCGGCCACCAACGAGCAGTACTTC
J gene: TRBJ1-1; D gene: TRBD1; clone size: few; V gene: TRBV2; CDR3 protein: CASSAPGQGEAFF; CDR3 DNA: TGTGCCAGCAGCGCTCCGGGACAGGGCGAAGCTTTCTTT
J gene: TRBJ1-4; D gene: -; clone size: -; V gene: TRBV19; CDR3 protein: CASIGVEAPDATNEKLFF; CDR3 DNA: TGTGCCAGTATCGGCGTGGAGGCCCCCGATGCAACTAATGAAAAACTGTTTTTT
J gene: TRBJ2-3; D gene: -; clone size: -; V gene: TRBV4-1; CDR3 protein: CASSQEIGLAGQGLTDTQYF; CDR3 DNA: TGCGCCAGCAGCCAAGAGATCGGGTTAGCGGGTCAGGGGCTCACAGATACGCAGTATTTT
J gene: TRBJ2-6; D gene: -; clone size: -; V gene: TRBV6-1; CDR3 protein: CASSATGRGSGANVLTF; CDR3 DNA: TGTGCCAGCAGTGCGACAGGCCGAGGCTCTGGGGCCAACGTCCTGACTTTC
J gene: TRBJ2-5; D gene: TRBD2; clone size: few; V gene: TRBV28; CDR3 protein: CASSPGLAATQYF; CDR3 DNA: TGTGCCAGCAGTCCCGGACTAGCTGCGACCCAGTACTTC
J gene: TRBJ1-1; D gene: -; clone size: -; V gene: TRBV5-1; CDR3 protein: CASSLGAGSSEAFF; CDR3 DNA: TGCGCCAGCAGCTTAGGGGCCGGTAGCTCTGAAGCTTTCTTT
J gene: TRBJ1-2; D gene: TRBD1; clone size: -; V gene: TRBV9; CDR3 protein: CASSTGTGNYGYTF; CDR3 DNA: TGTGCCAGCAGCACGGGGACAGGGAACTATGGCTACACCTTC
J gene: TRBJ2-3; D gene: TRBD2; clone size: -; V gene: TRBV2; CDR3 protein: CASSAAGGQADTQYF; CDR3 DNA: TGTGCCAGCAGTGCAGCGGGGGGGCAGGCAGATACGCAGTATTTT
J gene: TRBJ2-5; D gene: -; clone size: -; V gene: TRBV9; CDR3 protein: CASSVVPGRGSGETQYF; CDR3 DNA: TGTGCCAGCAGCGTAGTACCCGGACGCGGATCGGGGGAGACCCAGTACTTC
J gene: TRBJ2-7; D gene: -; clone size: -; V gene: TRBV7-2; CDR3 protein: CASSLDQGTYEQYF; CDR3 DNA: TGTGCCAGCAGCTTAGATCAGGGTACCTACGAGCAGTACTTC
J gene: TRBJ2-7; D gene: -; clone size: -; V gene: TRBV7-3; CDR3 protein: CASSLGAGSPNEQYF; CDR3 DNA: TGTGCCAGCAGCTTAGGGGCCGGGTCTCCCAACGAGCAGTACTTC
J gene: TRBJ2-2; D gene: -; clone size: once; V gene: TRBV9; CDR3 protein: CASSVGAVTGELFF; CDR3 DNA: TGTGCCAGCAGCGTTGGGGCGGTGACCGGGGAGCTGTTTTTT
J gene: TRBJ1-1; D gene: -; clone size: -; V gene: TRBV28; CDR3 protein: CASSRTANRRNTEAFF; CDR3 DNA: TGTGCCAGCAGTCGAACCGCTAACAGGAGGAACACTGAAGCTTTCTTT
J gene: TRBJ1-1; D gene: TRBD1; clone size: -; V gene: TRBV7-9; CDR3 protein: CSSSLLQGANTEAFF; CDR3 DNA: TGTTCCAGCAGCTTACTGCAGGGGGCTAACACTGAAGCTTTCTTT
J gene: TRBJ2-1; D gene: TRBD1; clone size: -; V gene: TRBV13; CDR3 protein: CASSSTLRTGATYNEQFF; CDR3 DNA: TGTGCCAGCAGCTCAACCTTACGGACAGGGGCTACCTACAATGAGCAGTTCTTC
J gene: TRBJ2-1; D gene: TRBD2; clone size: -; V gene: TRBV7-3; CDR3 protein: CASSSPSDASGGSYNEQFF; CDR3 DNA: TGTGCCAGCAGCTCCCCTAGCGATGCGAGCGGGGGGAGCTACAATGAGCAGTTCTTC
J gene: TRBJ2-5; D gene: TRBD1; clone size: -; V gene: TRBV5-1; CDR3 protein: CASSLDPGRHRGQGETQYF; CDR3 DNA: TGCGCCAGCAGCTTGGACCCCGGGCGACACAGGGGGCAAGGAGAGACCCAGTACTTC
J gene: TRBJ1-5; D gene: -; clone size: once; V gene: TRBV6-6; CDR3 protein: CASILNSNQPQHF; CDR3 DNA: TGTGCCAGCATCCTAAATAGCAATCAGCCCCAGCATTTT
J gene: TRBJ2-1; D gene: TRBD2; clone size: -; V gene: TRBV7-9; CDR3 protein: CASSETSGGEQFF; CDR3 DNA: TGTGCCAGCAGCGAGACTAGCGGGGGCGAGCAGTTCTTC
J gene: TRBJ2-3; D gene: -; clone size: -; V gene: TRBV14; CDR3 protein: CASSHGTHRAQYF; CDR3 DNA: TGTGCCAGCAGCCATGGGACTCACCGAGCGCAGTATTTT
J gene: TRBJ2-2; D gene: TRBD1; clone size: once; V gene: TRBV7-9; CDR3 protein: CASSLGQGLSTGELFF; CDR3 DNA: TGTGCCAGCAGCTTAGGACAGGGCCTGAGCACCGGGGAGCTGTTTTTT
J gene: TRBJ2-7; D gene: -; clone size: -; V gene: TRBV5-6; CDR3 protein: CASSLGSLRYEQYF; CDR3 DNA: TGTGCCAGCAGCTTGGGATCCTTGAGATACGAGCAGTACTTC
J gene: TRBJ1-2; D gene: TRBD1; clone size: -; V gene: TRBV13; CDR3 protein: CASSSGTGSLNYGYTF; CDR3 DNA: TGTGCCAGCAGCTCCGGGACAGGGAGTTTAAACTATGGCTACACCTTC
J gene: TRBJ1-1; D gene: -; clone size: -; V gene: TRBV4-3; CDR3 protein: CASSQAVRTEAFF; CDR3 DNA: TGCGCCAGCAGCCAAGCGGTTCGCACTGAAGCTTTCTTT